One and the same sample provided the 14 T cell receptor beta chains below, sequenced in a study of cytomegalovirus exposure and HLA in healthy donors. Vbeta (60) and Jbeta (13) primers were used in the PCR. Sequencing was performed with immunoSEQ multiplex PCR; in TCRdb, only in-frame clones are kept and a portion is missing. Seen here are approximately 150,000 clones, nearly 85% observed once, and the top ten hold about 3.7%. Sequencing was carried out using PBMCs. These receptor sequences come from a male donor in good health and CMV-seronegative.

This clone occurred a few times. The chain couples TRBV4-3 to TRBJ2-7, with 8 positions matching TRBD1. There are 14 residues in the CDR3. The V and J ends lost 3 bases and 5 bases, in that order; junction bases with no gene match: 6. In germline, CDR1 is LGHNA, CDR2 YSLEER. The CDR3 DNA follows: TGCGCCAGCAGCCAGCGGACAGGGAGCAACGAGCAGTACTTC. The encoded protein is CASSQRTGSNEQYF.

The rearrangement uses TRBV30 and TRBJ2-3; 12 nucleotides line up with TRBD2. V lost 3 bases and J lost 0; bases outside the gene matches: 10. The CDR3 has 18 amino acids. Germline V gene data show CDR1 as GTSNPN and CDR2 as SVGIG (reference sequence). This CDR3 reads CAWRFSSGRGWSTDTQYF. For the CDR3, the DNA is TGTGCCTGGAGATTCTCTAGCGGGAGGGGTTGGAGCACAGATACGCAGTATTTT.

The chain combines TRBV2 with TRBJ2-1, with TRBD2 matching 8 bases. The ends lost 3 bases at V and 5 bases at J; junction bases unmatched: 3. Per germline, CDR1 SNHLY and CDR2 FYNNEI. This CDR3 comprises 14 residues. In DNA form, the CDR3 reads TGTGCCAGCAGTGAGATCGGGGGGGACAATGAGCAGTTCTTC. Protein: CASSEIGGDNEQFF.

The chain joins TRBV7-9 to TRBJ1-1; a weak D match, TRBD1 (5 bases). The CDR3 sequence is 14 residues long. Germline lookup yields CDR1 SEHNR and CDR2 FQNEAQ (reference sequence). The V end was cut by 2 bases, the J end by 1 base, with 8 bases between. The CDR3 region has the DNA TGTGCCAGCAGCTTACTCACAGGGAACACTGAAGCTTTCTTT. Protein sequence: CASSLLTGNTEAFF.

The V and J genes are TRBV7-9 and TRBJ2-7; 11 nucleotides align to TRBD2. J was trimmed by 4 bases and V by 0 bases; bases with no gene match: 8. CDR3 length: 17 amino acids. Per germline, CDR1 SEHNR and CDR2 FQNEAQ (reference sequence). The CDR3, as DNA: TGTGCCAGCAGCTTAGCCCTAGCGGGAGGCTACTCGTACGAGCAGTACTTC. It is translated as CASSLALAGGYSYEQYF.

About this clone itself: Germline and junction disagree at one end, which may indicate a read error. CDR3 in amino acids: CSSSLGWGGEKWDTEAFF. CDR3 bases: TGTTCCAGCAGCTTAGGATGGGGGGGGGAAAAATGGGACACTGAAGCTTTCTTT. The chain recombines TRBV7-9 with TRBJ1-1, with D perhaps TRBD1 (5 bases). CDR1 and CDR2 (germline): SEHNR, FQNEAQ (reference sequence). The CDR3 is 18 amino acids.

The chain joins TRBV9 to TRBJ2-7; TRBD2 aligns across 9 bases. The CDR3 totals 15 residues. Trimming removed 4 bases from V and 4 bases from J; junction bases left unmatched: 9. From germline, CDR1 is SGDLS and CDR2 YYNGEE. CDR3 residues: CASSPYSSGVYEQYF. CDR3 DNA: TGTGCCAGCAGCCCCTACTCTAGCGGGGTGTACGAGCAGTACTTC.

V usage is TRBV2 and J usage is TRBJ1-3; 11 bases map to TRBD1. Germline V gene lookup returns CDR1 SNHLY and CDR2 FYNNEI. V was pared by 6 bases and J by 3 bases, with 4 bases of the junction left unmatched. The CDR3 is 15 amino acids. The CDR3 DNA is TGTGCCAGCAGCCGGACAGGGGGCGATGGAAACACCATATATTTT. Its translation: CASSRTGGDGNTIYF.

V usage is TRBV27 and J usage is TRBJ2-5; TRBD1 matches at 9 bases. The germline CDR1 and CDR2 sequences are MNHEY and SMNVEV (reference sequence). With 5 bases clipped from V and 5 bases from J, the junction kept 9 bases outside the gene matches. This CDR3 contains 15 residues. The CDR3 coding sequence is TGTGCCAGCAGTCCCGTAACAGGGGGCGGGGAGACCCAGTACTTC. Amino acids: CASSPVTGGGETQYF.

As regards this clone: Relative to the germline gene, one junction end is altered; a read error may explain this. V usage is TRBV7-9 and J usage is TRBJ2-3; no firm D call. Per germline, CDR1 SEHNR and CDR2 FQNEAQ (reference sequence). The CDR3 is made up of 12 amino acids. The CDR3: CSSSLSTDTQYF. Here the CDR3 DNA reads TGTTCCAGCAGCCTCTCCACAGATACGCAGTATTTT.

The chain has TRBV29-1 and TRBJ1-3, with D hard to call. Per germline, CDR1 SQVTM and CDR2 ANQGSEA. CDR3 length equals 13 residues. The ends were cut back, 3 bases at V and 0 bases at J, with 6 bases in the middle. The CDR3 here is CSVEVSSGNTIYF. CDR3 DNA: TGCAGCGTTGAGGTTAGCTCTGGAAACACCATATATTTT.

This chain joins TRBV19 and TRBJ2-1, with 7 bases that match TRBD2. CDR3 length: 15 residues. V shed 5 bases and J 5 bases; nucleotides not matched to a gene: 9. CDR1 and CDR2 from the germline V gene are LNHDA and SQIVND (reference sequence). This CDR3 is CASSSWEGLNNEQFF. In DNA form, the CDR3 reads TGTGCCAGTAGTTCATGGGAGGGCCTGAACAATGAGCAGTTCTTC. Combining the CDR3 with reference TRBV19 and TRBJ2-1 gives the whole variable domain DGGITQSPKYLFRKEGQNVTLSCEQNLNHDAMYWYRQDPGQGLRLIYYSQIVNDFQKGDIAEGYSVSREKKESFPLTVTSAQKNPTAFYLCASSSWEGLNNEQFFGPGTRLTVL.

This sequence joins TRBV7-3 and TRBJ2-1, with 8 bases lining up with TRBD2. This CDR3 spans 16 amino acids. From germline, CDR1 is SGHTA and CDR2 FQGTGA. Trimming cost V 1 base and J 8 bases; bases outside gene matches: 10. The CDR3 nucleotides are TGTGCCAGCAGCTTAAAAGGGACTAGGCCCTGGGATGAGCAGTTCTTC. This sequence encodes CASSLKGTRPWDEQFF.

This chain links TRBV18 with TRBJ2-3; TRBD2 is a possible D gene (6 bases). The CDR3 is 15 residues long. CDR1 is KGHSH, CDR2 LQKENI, per germline. V was pared by 5 bases and J by 6 bases, with 18 bases between. The CDR3 loop reads CASSNPGLPADTQYF. CDR3 DNA: TGTGCCAGCTCAAACCCGGGACTTCCAGCCGATACGCAGTATTTT.